In this sample, the clone carrying this TCR beta chain turned up a few times. The antigen remains unidentified. The extraction recovered at least 5 micrograms of total RNA per sample. The sample originates from a study of blood T cells in healthy people across ages. Alongside a J-beta primer mix, a sample-barcoded 5' primer served in a second PCR lasting 7 to 11 cycles. A tag from a template-switch adaptor with 12 random nucleotides marked each cDNA molecule. MiXCR, applied by TCRdb to the 5' RACE reads, yields one record per CDR3 protein. The profile shows 600,000 to 650,000 distinct CDR3 sequences, roughly three fifths of them singletons. Study findings and constraints: Roughly linear age-related decline in beta diversity appeared, significant by age 40.

This TCR came from a man in his 60s in good health. Sequencing was carried out using blood.

The CDR3 region is CSARDSTSGDQETQYF. For the CDR3, the DNA is TGCAGTGCTAGAGATTCGACTAGCGGGGACCAAGAGACCCAGTACTTC. The chain combines TRBV20-1 with TRBJ2-5; 11 positions match TRBD2. The V and J ends lost 0 bases and 0 bases, in that order; junction bases with no gene match: 3. The CDR3 runs 16 residues. Germline CDR1 and CDR2: DFQATT and SNEGSKA (reference sequence).